Shown below are 2 T cell receptor beta chains from a single sample sequenced in a study of cytomegalovirus exposure and HLA in healthy donors. The method was immunoSEQ multiplex PCR; TCRdb's version includes in-frame clones alone and lacks a portion of them. In the table there are about 220,000 clones, 85% to 90% of which are singletons. Input material: PBMCs. These TCRs come from a young woman in good health and CMV-seronegative.

V is TRBV18 and J is TRBJ1-1; possible D gene TRBD1, 5 bases. CDR1 is KGHSH and CDR2 is LQKENI in the germline V gene. The CDR3 sequence is 14 residues long. The V end lost 4 bases, the J end lost 6 bases, and 15 bases lay between the germline ends. The CDR3 nucleotides are TGTGCCAGCTCACACGGGACTCATGTCGCTGAAGCTTTCTTT. This encodes CASSHGTHVAEAFF.

This clone was counted many times. The chain is built from TRBV6-1 and TRBJ1-2, with a possible D match to TRBD1 (5 bases). Germline V gene sequence: CDR1 MNHNS, CDR2 SASEGT. The ends were cut back, 2 bases at V and 4 bases at J, with 8 bases in the middle. The CDR3 runs to 13 residues. CDR3: CASSEPGPYGYTF. Here the CDR3 DNA reads TGTGCCAGCAGTGAACCAGGGCCCTATGGCTACACCTTC.